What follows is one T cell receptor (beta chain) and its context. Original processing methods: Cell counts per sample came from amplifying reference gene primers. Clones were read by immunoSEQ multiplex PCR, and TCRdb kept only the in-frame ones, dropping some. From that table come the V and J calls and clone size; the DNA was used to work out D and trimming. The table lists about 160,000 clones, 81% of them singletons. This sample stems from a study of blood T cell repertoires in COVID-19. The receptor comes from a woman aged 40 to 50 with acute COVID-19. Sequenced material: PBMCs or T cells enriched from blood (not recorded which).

The CDR3 spells CASSSGQFYYGYTF. Here the CDR3 DNA reads TGTGCCAGCAGCTCGGGACAGTTTTACTATGGCTACACCTTC. The chain is built from TRBV14 and TRBJ1-2, with 7 bases aligning to TRBD1. This CDR3 is built from 14 residues. With V trimmed by 5 bases and J by 3 bases, 6 bases remained unmatched. Germline CDR1 and CDR2: SGHDN and FVKESK.